This T cell receptor (beta chain) stems from a study of T cells in Graves' hyperthyroidism and ophthalmopathy (dated by TCRdb to the late 2010s). About the study as a whole: Peripheral blood was sampled at the time of initial diagnosis, prior to any treatment. Prospective prediction of ophthalmopathy was tested in an independent validation cohort consisting of some 19 hyperthyroidism patients and more than 15 patients who later progressed to ophthalmopathy. The 100 discovery patients were divided at random into training and test sets in a 7:3 ratio. The study also compared thyroid tissue and blood T-cell repertoires from 5 to 7 Graves' hyperthyroidism patients. TCR Vbeta CDR3 sequencing of around 130 peripheral blood samples (about 45 ophthalmopathy, under 80 hyperthyroidism and around 17 progressor patients) is reported in the paper. After blood sampling, hyperthyroidism patients were treated with methimazole at a starting dose of 30 mg daily, and ophthalmopathy patients were treated with high-dose intravenous methylprednisolone. TCR V-J signatures able to tell the groups apart were searched for in a discovery cohort of 95 to 100 patients, of whom over 40 had Graves' ophthalmopathy and around 58 had stable Graves' hyperthyroidism.

Moderately to severely active disease, a Clinical Activity Score of at least 3, a NOSPECS grade of at least 4, and a duration under 3 months were present in ophthalmopathy patients. Patients with uncontrolled infections, other autoimmune diseases, pregnancy or lactation were excluded. Diagnoses were established on the basis of clinical symptoms, serum thyroxine and TRAb, thyroid ultrasound, and orbital computed tomography. Ficoll-Paque density gradient centrifugation was used to isolate PBMCs from approximately 11 ml of fresh peripheral blood. Total RNA was extracted using Trizol reagent, and RNA quality was assessed on an Agilent 2100 Bioanalyzer. This clonotype showed up many times. Its antigen specificity is not known. No base qualities exist here, and no much larger clone lies one base off it. Results the study describes overall, beyond this receptor: A model built on a 13 V-J signature distinguished ophthalmopathy from stable hyperthyroidism, reaching roughly 88% sensitivity and approximately 83% specificity in cross-validation and 80%/75% in testing. In validation, progression to ophthalmopathy was predicted by the model with 70% to 71% sensitivity and 72.22% specificity, a median of approximately 6.5 months before onset. Sample size was not statistically predetermined, and blinding of investigators to group allocation was not performed. Most expanded thyroid clonotypes (frequency above 0.001) were also detected in blood, suggesting blood repertoires may reflect thyroid immune responses.

The TCR beta CDR3 regions were amplified from the RNA transcripts. The first round of RT-PCR for the TCR CDR3 was performed with the HTBI primer set and the Qiagen OneStep RT-PCR kit. Libraries were constructed in a second round of multiplex PCR, after which size selection and purification were carried out. Libraries were sequenced paired-end with 100 bp reads on an Illumina HiSeq2000. From the authors' description of their analysis: Raw data were processed with SOAPnuke, discarding reads with adapters, uncalled bases, mean Phred below 15, or no exact constant-primer or identifier match. High-quality paired reads were merged using COPE v1.2.5, and each unique nucleotide sequence was defined as a clonotype. MiTCR v1.1 was used to align clonotypes to the IMGT TRBV, TRBD and TRBJ reference segments. The analysis was restricted to V-J combinations with a frequency above 0.0001, which together covered 99.2% of the repertoires. A TCS score was defined as the ratio of F50 (clonal expansion) to E x V (chaos), with BLOSUM62-based TCRdist applied between CDR3 peptides within each V-J. Welch's t-statistics and random forest reduced some 510 V-J features to around 14, which were used in a naive Bayes classifier (R e1071). TCRdb took the public reads, trimmed them with fastp at Q25, ran MiXCR for clone calling and kept in-frame beta chains. Each entry merges the rows of one CDR3 protein and shows their most common DNA and genes. The V and J calls and clone size come from TCRdb's table, not from the authors' own analysis. Here the sample has approximately 400,000 distinct CDR3 sequences; roughly 15% occur a single time. The ten top clones hold about 20% of the sample.

The CDR3 goes from the cysteine to the phenylalanine over 14 residues. The DNA shown is the 42-base CDR3, in frame from base 1. V was cut back by 5 bases and J by 3 bases, leaving a gap of 13 bases between them. CDR1 MNHNS and CDR2 SASEGT were looked up in the germline V gene. The chain links TRBV6-1 with TRBJ2-5; matching of 6 bases hints at TRBD1 as the D gene. The clonotype comes from a woman in her 30s with Graves' ophthalmopathy. The sample taken for sequencing was blood. CDR3 sequence: CASSWTVRKETQYF. The nucleotides read TGTGCCAGCAGTTGGACAGTAAGAAAAGAGACCCAGTACTTC.